Given below is one TCR beta chain in context. No antigen is known for it. It has no much larger one-base neighbor in the sample; base qualities were not kept. Sequencing relied on an Illumina MiSeq. TRB rearrangements were amplified by multiplex PCR with BIOMED2 TRB-A/B primer pools. Illumina-compatible adapters and 7-nucleotide sample barcodes were attached to the amplicons in two consecutive PCRs. Phusion HS II polymerase was used for all library PCRs. The amplicons were purified from gel with the NucleoSpin Gel and PCR Clean-up kit, measured on Qubit, and combined at roughly 4 nM. Amplicon pool quality was checked on an Agilent 2100 Bioanalyzer before Illumina next-generation sequencing. Concerning the study's data processing: MiXCR 3.0.8 with the default MiXCR reference library was used to annotate TRB rearrangements. Sequences with fewer than 2 reads and non-productive reads were filtered out, and every unique CDR3 nucleotide sequence was treated as a single clone. Clonality, diversity, richness and V-J gene usage were calculated in R 3.5.1. GLIPH2 was used to cluster TCRs by CDR3 similarity, and OLGA was used to calculate generation probabilities. Only GLIPH2 clusters with at least four unique TCR clonotypes present in at least three individuals were retained. The public sequencing data were trimmed at Q25 with fastp and processed into clonotypes with MiXCR by TCRdb, which kept only in-frame beta chains. Each record represents a unique CDR3 protein, reported with the most common genes and DNA among its rows. TCRdb, not the authors, supplied the V and J calls. The sample table contains about 18,000 distinct CDR3 sequences; only one count was recorded for over 30% of them. The ten largest clones add up to 16% of the sample.

The CDR3 measures 13 amino acids from cysteine to phenylalanine. The only DNA kept is the CDR3, 39 bases in frame from the first base. Trimming costs V 7 bases and J 4 bases, and their ends lie 11 bases apart. CDR1 and CDR2, looked up from the germline V gene, are MNHEY and SVGAGI. The data derive from a study of T and B cells in COVID-19 patients (dated by TCRdb to the early 2020s). With respect to the entire study: In this study, adaptive immunity was profiled in COVID-19 patients who either had active infection or had recovered, using TRB and IGH repertoire sequencing of peripheral blood. As many as 9 follow-up blood samples were collected from each patient, and in some individuals these samples spanned different disease stages. In the active-infection cohort, about 90% of the roughly 20 patients had comorbidities linked to unfavorable COVID-19 outcome. A couple of patients were in both the active and recovered cohorts because samples existed from active disease and from after recovery. Over 8 million TCR sequences were analysed in a TCR and BCR sequence repository that covered about 40 patients and under 75 time points. A recovered cohort comprised more than 15 patients contributing fewer than 25 samples, mostly after mild to moderate COVID-19 managed as outpatients. Median age was about 32 years in the recovered cohort versus under 70 years in the active-infection cohort. Critical illness requiring mechanical ventilation or ECMO was present in about 55% of the 20 patients in the active-infection cohort. An age-matched reference group of about 40 healthy donors negative for COVID-19 antibodies was used as the comparison for repertoire analyses. What the work shows at the level of the full study, not this receptor alone: Patients with COVID-19 were reported to show strongly skewed TRBV/TRBJ gene usage. A total of 2,200 or so TCR clusters were exclusive to the recovered cohort, and around 31 of those clusters were low-pGen clusters. The cohort was considered too small for HLA contributions to COVID-19 susceptibility or severity to be assessed. Blood samples from mildly ill patients during symptoms and early samples from severe cases were scarce. Specific T cell subsets (CD4+/Treg/CD8+) and sorted SARS-CoV-2-responsive or tetramer+ T cells had not yet been sequenced, with those experiments still ongoing. TRB repertoires were highly clonal in active COVID-19, whereas diversity and richness at recovery rose above healthy donor levels. It was stated that prospective validation of the reported TCR clusters was required before the clusters could be put to clinical use.

TRB repertoires were amplified using about 230-500 ng of genomic DNA isolated from blood. The sequenced sample consisted of blood. The clonotype was recovered from a human donor with active COVID-19. The sequence is built from TRBV6-5 and TRBJ1-3; too little of a D gene remains to name it. The bases are TGTGCCAGCAAAAGTCGCACGGGAAACACCATATATTTT. This encodes CASKSRTGNTIYF.